This TCR beta chain was documented in a study of PD-1 blockade in classical Hodgkin lymphoma. Clones were read by immunoSEQ multiplex PCR, and TCRdb kept only the in-frame ones, dropping some. Of fewer than 70,000 clones in the sample, 70% to 90% are singletons; the top ten hold under 6.5%. With no exception, relapse followed autologous stem cell transplantation in all patients, and brentuximab vedotin exposure varied. With respect to this clone: The antigen is undetermined.

Germline V lookup: CDR1 MNHNY, CDR2 SVGAGI (reference sequence). This CDR3 is 16 amino acids long. Overall study findings and caveats: Similar baseline diversity was found in complete responders and newly diagnosed patients.

The source is a human donor with classical Hodgkin lymphoma. This specimen was peripheral blood mononuclear cells (PBMCs), taken before the second cycle of nivolumab. The chain couples TRBV6-6 to TRBJ2-5; D is possibly TRBD2 (7 bases). TRBJ2-7 explains the end of the DNA better; the J call may be wrong. CDR3 loop: CASSYSEGGVPYEQYF. CDR3 coding DNA: TGTGCCAGCAGTTACTCCGAAGGGGGGGTACCCTACGAGCAGTACTTC.